This T cell receptor (beta chain) came from a study of response to subunit inactivated influenza vaccine (dated by TCRdb to 2016 to 2018). Regarding the study in general: To follow how T cells responded to a trivalent subunit inactivated influenza vaccine, the researchers relied on deep quantitative profiling of the T cell receptor repertoire.

What the study reported, not specific to this receptor: The authors suggested that each seasonal influenza vaccination may recruit only a limited number of new T cells.

This clonotype was picked up a small number of times. The antigen this receptor binds is unknown. It has no much larger one-base neighbor in the sample; base qualities were not kept. Libraries came from RT-PCR. Sequencing used an Illumina HiSeq 2500. In TCRdb, the public reads were trimmed at Q25 with fastp and aligned with MiXCR, with productive beta chains retained. Rows are unified per CDR3 protein, each entry keeping the most common DNA and genes. Counted in this sample were some 300,000 distinct CDR3 sequences; about 20% of them appeared once. Together, the top ten hold approximately 10% of the sample. V lost 3 bases and J lost 7 bases; the stretch between them is 10 bases long. The germline V gene gives CDR1 as SNHLY and CDR2 as FYNNEI. From its cysteine to its phenylalanine, the CDR3 spans 14 amino acids. The read is trimmed to its CDR3 DNA, 42 bases read in frame from base 1.

Sequenced material: PBMCs from blood, taken less than 22 months after vaccination. The chain joins TRBV2 to TRBJ1-6; no D segment can be confidently identified. The source is a man aged 45 to 70 who received an inactivated influenza vaccine. Donor details come from another sample of the same person, matched by shared clones. This receptor carries the CDR3 CASSDGRLNSPLHF. The DNA sequence is TGTGCCAGCAGTGATGGCAGGCTGAATTCACCCCTCCACTTT.